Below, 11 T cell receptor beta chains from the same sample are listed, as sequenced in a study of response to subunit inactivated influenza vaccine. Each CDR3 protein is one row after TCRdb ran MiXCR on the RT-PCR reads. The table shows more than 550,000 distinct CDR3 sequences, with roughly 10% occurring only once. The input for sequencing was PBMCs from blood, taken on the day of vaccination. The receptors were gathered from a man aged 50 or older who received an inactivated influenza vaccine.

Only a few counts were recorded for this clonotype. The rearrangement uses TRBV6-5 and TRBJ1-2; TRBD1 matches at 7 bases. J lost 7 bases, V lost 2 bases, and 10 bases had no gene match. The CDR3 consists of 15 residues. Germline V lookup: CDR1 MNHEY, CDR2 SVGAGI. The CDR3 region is CASSYRQGHKGGYTF. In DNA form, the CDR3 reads TGTGCCAGCAGTTACCGACAGGGACATAAGGGTGGCTACACCTTC.

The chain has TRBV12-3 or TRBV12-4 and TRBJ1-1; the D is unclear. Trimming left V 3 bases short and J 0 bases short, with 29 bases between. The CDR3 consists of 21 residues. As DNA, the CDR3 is TGTGCCAGCAGTTTCGGCCGTAGCGGACTAATCGGTCCCGGCATGAACACTGAAGCTTTCTTT. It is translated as CASSFGRSGLIGPGMNTEAFF.

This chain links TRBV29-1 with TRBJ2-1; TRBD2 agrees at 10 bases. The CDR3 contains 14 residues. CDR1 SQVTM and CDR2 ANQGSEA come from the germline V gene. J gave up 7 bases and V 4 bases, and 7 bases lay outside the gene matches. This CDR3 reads CSVVLAGEVNEQFF. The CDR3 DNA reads TGCAGCGTTGTCCTAGCGGGAGAGGTAAATGAGCAGTTCTTC.

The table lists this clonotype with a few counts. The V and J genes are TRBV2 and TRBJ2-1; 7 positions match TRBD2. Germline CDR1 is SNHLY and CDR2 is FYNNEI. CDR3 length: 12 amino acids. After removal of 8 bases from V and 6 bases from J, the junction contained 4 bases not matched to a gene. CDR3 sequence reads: CASGRARNEQFF. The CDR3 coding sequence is TGTGCCAGCGGGAGGGCCCGCAATGAGCAGTTCTTC.

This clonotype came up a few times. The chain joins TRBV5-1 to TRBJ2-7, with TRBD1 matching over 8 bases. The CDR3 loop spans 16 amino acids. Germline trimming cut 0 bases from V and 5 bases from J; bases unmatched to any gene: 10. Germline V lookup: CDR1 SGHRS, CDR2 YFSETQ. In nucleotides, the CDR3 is TGCGCCAGCAGCTTGGGGTTTGTGGACAGGGCCAACGAGCAGTACTTC. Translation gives CASSLGFVDRANEQYF.

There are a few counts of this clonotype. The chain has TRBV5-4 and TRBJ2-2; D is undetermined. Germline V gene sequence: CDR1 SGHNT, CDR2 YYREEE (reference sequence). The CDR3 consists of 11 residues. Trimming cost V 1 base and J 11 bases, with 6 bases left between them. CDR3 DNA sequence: TGTGCCAGCAGCTTGAGGGAAGAGCTGTTTTTT. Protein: CASSLREELFF.

The CDR3 spells CASSEGLAGVEQYF. The CDR3 DNA reads TGTGCCAGCAGCGAGGGACTAGCGGGAGTCGAGCAGTACTTC. The V call is TRBV9, the J call TRBJ2-7; 14 nucleotides align to TRBD2. The ends lost 3 bases at V and 6 bases at J; junction bases unmatched: 2. Germline values: CDR1 SGDLS, CDR2 YYNGEE. The CDR3 runs to 14 residues.

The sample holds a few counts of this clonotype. In DNA form, the CDR3 reads TGTGCCAGCAGCCAAAGGGATAAGACCCAGTACTTC. Protein product: CASSQRDKTQYF. This rearrangement joins TRBV3-1 to TRBJ2-5; D unclear. V lost 2 bases and J lost 6, with 7 bases in between. The CDR3 loop spans 12 amino acids. Per germline, CDR1 LGHDT and CDR2 YNNKEL (reference sequence).

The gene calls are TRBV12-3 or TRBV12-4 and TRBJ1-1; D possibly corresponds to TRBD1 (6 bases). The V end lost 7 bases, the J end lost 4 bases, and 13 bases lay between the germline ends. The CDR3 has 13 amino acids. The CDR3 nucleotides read TGTGCCAGCAAACAGGGTTGGGGCACTGAAGCTTTCTTT. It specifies CASKQGWGTEAFF.

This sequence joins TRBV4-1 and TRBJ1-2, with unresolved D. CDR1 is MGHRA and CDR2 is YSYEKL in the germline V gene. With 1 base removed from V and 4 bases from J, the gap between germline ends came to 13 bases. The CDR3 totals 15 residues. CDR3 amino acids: CASSQGTGLVYGYTF. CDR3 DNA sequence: TGCGCCAGCAGCCAAGGGACCGGACTCGTCTATGGCTACACCTTC.

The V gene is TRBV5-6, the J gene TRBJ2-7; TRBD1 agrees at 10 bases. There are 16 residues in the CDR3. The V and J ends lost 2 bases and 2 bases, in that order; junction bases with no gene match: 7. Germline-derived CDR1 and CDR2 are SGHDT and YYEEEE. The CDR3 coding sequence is TGTGCCAGCAGCTTCTCCGGGACAGGGGTGGCCTACGAGCAGTACTTC. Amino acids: CASSFSGTGVAYEQYF.